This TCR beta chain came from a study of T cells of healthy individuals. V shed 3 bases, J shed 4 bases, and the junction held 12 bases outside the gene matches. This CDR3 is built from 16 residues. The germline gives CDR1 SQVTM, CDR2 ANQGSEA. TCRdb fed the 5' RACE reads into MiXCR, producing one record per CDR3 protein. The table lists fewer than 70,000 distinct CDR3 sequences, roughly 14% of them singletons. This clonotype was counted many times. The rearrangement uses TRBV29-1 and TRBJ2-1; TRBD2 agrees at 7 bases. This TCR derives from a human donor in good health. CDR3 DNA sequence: TGCAGCGTTGAGCGGGTTGGGACTACCCCTTACAATGAGCAGTTCTTC. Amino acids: CSVERVGTTPYNEQFF.